The rows below give T cell receptor beta chains drawn from one sample of a study of blood T cell repertoires in COVID-19. Using immunoSEQ multiplex PCR, the repertoire was profiled, and TCRdb retains in-frame clones only, with some absent. The sample records 150,000 to 200,000 clones, around 84% being singletons. Sequences were obtained from peripheral blood. The receptors stem from an elderly woman with COVID-19, enrolled during active disease. The CDR3 runs from the conserved cysteine through the conserved F or W. Fields, in order: V gene, clone size, J gene, D gene, CDR3 protein, CDR3 DNA. D genes are given only for firm matches. The size field is filled for only some rows; it gives once, few, many or a size class.

V gene: TRBV5-1
clone size: -
J gene: TRBJ2-2
D gene: TRBD1
CDR3 protein: CASSLEAVGQGTGELFF
CDR3 DNA: TGCGCCAGCAGCTTGGAGGCGGTGGGACAGGGCACCGGGGAGCTGTTTTTT

V gene: TRBV11-2
clone size: -
J gene: TRBJ2-7
D gene: -
CDR3 protein: CASSKGLASGEQYF
CDR3 DNA: TGTGCCAGCAGCAAGGGACTGGCATCGGGGGAGCAGTACTTC

V gene: TRBV5-1
clone size: -
J gene: TRBJ2-7
D gene: TRBD1
CDR3 protein: CASSLDGQGREQYF
CDR3 DNA: TGCGCCAGCAGCTTGGATGGACAGGGGCGCGAGCAGTACTTC

V gene: TRBV5-4
clone size: -
J gene: TRBJ2-1
D gene: -
CDR3 protein: CASSTNVGRGQFF
CDR3 DNA: TGTGCCAGCAGCACCAACGTAGGGCGGGGGCAGTTCTTC

V gene: TRBV19
clone size: -
J gene: TRBJ1-5
D gene: -
CDR3 protein: CASSMGGLTATPQHF
CDR3 DNA: TGTGCCAGTAGTATGGGGGGACTGACGGCTACGCCCCAGCATTTT

V gene: TRBV7-2
clone size: -
J gene: TRBJ2-5
D gene: -
CDR3 protein: CASSLVRLATESQYF
CDR3 DNA: TGTGCCAGCAGCTTAGTGCGGCTAGCGACTGAATCACAGTACTTC

V gene: TRBV28
clone size: -
J gene: TRBJ2-5
D gene: -
CDR3 protein: CASRFSGGHGETQYF
CDR3 DNA: TGTGCCAGCAGGTTCAGCGGCGGCCACGGGGAGACCCAGTACTTC

V gene: TRBV10-3
clone size: once
J gene: TRBJ2-1
D gene: TRBD2
CDR3 protein: CAISRLAGLNYNEQFF
CDR3 DNA: TGTGCCATCAGTCGACTAGCGGGGCTCAACTACAATGAGCAGTTCTTC

V gene: TRBV4-1
clone size: -
J gene: TRBJ2-7
D gene: TRBD1
CDR3 protein: CASSQEGQGGYEQYF
CDR3 DNA: TGCGCCAGCAGCCAAGAGGGACAGGGGGGTTACGAGCAGTACTTC

V gene: TRBV4-3
clone size: -
J gene: TRBJ2-7
D gene: TRBD2
CDR3 protein: CASSQTAGAYEQYF
CDR3 DNA: TGCGCCAGCAGCCAAACAGCGGGGGCCTACGAGCAGTACTTC

V gene: TRBV6-2/TRBV6-3
clone size: -
J gene: TRBJ1-5
D gene: -
CDR3 protein: CASSSKAEEPQHF
CDR3 DNA: TGTGCCAGCAGTTCCAAAGCTGAGGAGCCCCAGCATTTT

V gene: TRBV5-1
clone size: -
J gene: TRBJ2-7
D gene: -
CDR3 protein: CASSLSSSYEQYF
CDR3 DNA: TGCGCCAGCAGCTTATCCAGCTCCTACGAGCAGTACTTC

V gene: TRBV19
clone size: -
J gene: TRBJ1-2
D gene: -
CDR3 protein: CASSIDVQGSYGYTF
CDR3 DNA: TGTGCCAGTAGTATAGATGTCCAGGGGAGCTATGGCTACACCTTC

V gene: TRBV28
clone size: few
J gene: TRBJ1-2
D gene: -
CDR3 protein: CASSNRVAYTF
CDR3 DNA: TGTGCCAGCAGTAACAGGGTGGCCTACACCTTC

V gene: TRBV10-3
clone size: -
J gene: TRBJ2-2
D gene: TRBD1
CDR3 protein: CATGTENTGELFF
CDR3 DNA: TGTGCCACCGGGACAGAGAACACCGGGGAGCTGTTTTTT

V gene: TRBV28
clone size: -
J gene: TRBJ1-5
D gene: -
CDR3 protein: CASSTYSNQPQHF
CDR3 DNA: TGTGCCAGCAGCACCTATAGCAATCAGCCCCAGCATTTT

V gene: TRBV28
clone size: -
J gene: TRBJ2-7
D gene: TRBD2
CDR3 protein: CASQSPTSGLSYEQYF
CDR3 DNA: TGTGCCAGCCAGTCTCCCACTAGCGGGTTGTCCTACGAGCAGTACTTC

V gene: TRBV18
clone size: -
J gene: TRBJ1-1
D gene: TRBD1
CDR3 protein: CASSEKPGQGLTEAFF
CDR3 DNA: TGTGCCAGCTCCGAGAAGCCTGGACAGGGGCTCACTGAAGCTTTCTTT

V gene: TRBV28
clone size: -
J gene: TRBJ2-3
D gene: -
CDR3 protein: CASSPSVTDTQYF
CDR3 DNA: TGTGCCAGCAGCCCTAGTGTTACAGATACGCAGTATTTT

V gene: TRBV24-1
clone size: -
J gene: TRBJ2-3
D gene: -
CDR3 protein: CATRATAGTDTQYF
CDR3 DNA: TGTGCCACCAGAGCCACAGCGGGCACAGATACGCAGTATTTT

V gene: TRBV28
clone size: -
J gene: TRBJ1-1
D gene: -
CDR3 protein: CASSPAAGTPLEAFF
CDR3 DNA: TGTGCCAGCAGTCCCGCAGCCGGGACACCACTTGAAGCTTTCTTT

V gene: TRBV2
clone size: -
J gene: TRBJ1-1
D gene: TRBD1
CDR3 protein: CASSVEAGGHAEAFF
CDR3 DNA: TGTGCCAGCAGTGTCGAGGCAGGGGGGCACGCTGAAGCTTTCTTT

V gene: TRBV6-5
clone size: -
J gene: TRBJ1-4
D gene: -
CDR3 protein: CASSYSVRDNEKLFF
CDR3 DNA: TGTGCCAGCAGTTACTCGGTCAGGGATAATGAAAAACTGTTTTTT

V gene: TRBV25-1
clone size: -
J gene: TRBJ2-3
D gene: TRBD2
CDR3 protein: CASSVGTSSLRTDTQYF
CDR3 DNA: TGTGCCAGCAGTGTCGGGACTAGCTCTCTAAGGACAGATACGCAGTATTTT

V gene: TRBV20-1
clone size: -
J gene: TRBJ2-2
D gene: -
CDR3 protein: CSASRESGTGELFF
CDR3 DNA: TGCAGTGCTAGTCGGGAGTCCGGCACCGGGGAGCTGTTTTTT

V gene: TRBV2
clone size: -
J gene: TRBJ1-5
D gene: TRBD1
CDR3 protein: CASSRGGQQPQHF
CDR3 DNA: TGTGCCAGCAGCCGAGGGGGCCAGCAGCCCCAGCATTTT

V gene: TRBV7-2
clone size: -
J gene: TRBJ2-3
D gene: TRBD2
CDR3 protein: CASSLTGLAGAADTQYF
CDR3 DNA: TGTGCCAGCAGCTTAACGGGACTAGCGGGAGCAGCGGATACGCAGTATTTT

V gene: TRBV12-3/TRBV12-4
clone size: -
J gene: TRBJ1-1
D gene: -
CDR3 protein: CASSLSNTEAFF
CDR3 DNA: TGTGCCAGCAGTTTATCTAACACTGAAGCTTTCTTT

V gene: TRBV6-6
clone size: -
J gene: TRBJ1-1
D gene: TRBD1
CDR3 protein: CASSYSLTGATEAFF
CDR3 DNA: TGTGCCAGCAGTTACTCCCTGACAGGGGCCACTGAAGCTTTCTTT

V gene: TRBV6-5
clone size: few
J gene: TRBJ1-1
D gene: TRBD1
CDR3 protein: CASWGQGAGNTEAFF
CDR3 DNA: TGTGCCAGCTGGGGACAGGGGGCAGGGAACACTGAAGCTTTCTTT

V gene: TRBV4-3
clone size: -
J gene: TRBJ1-3
D gene: -
CDR3 protein: CASSQDNRVVNTIYF
CDR3 DNA: TGCGCCAGCAGCCAAGATAACAGGGTCGTCAACACCATATATTTT

V gene: TRBV5-1
clone size: -
J gene: TRBJ1-4
D gene: TRBD1
CDR3 protein: CASSLWGTGFATNEKLFF
CDR3 DNA: TGCGCCAGCAGCTTGTGGGGGACAGGATTTGCAACTAATGAAAAACTGTTTTTT

V gene: TRBV11-2
clone size: few
J gene: TRBJ1-4
D gene: TRBD1
CDR3 protein: CASSTGQGAGEKLFF
CDR3 DNA: TGTGCCAGCAGCACCGGACAGGGGGCGGGGGAAAAACTGTTTTTT

V gene: TRBV6-5
clone size: -
J gene: TRBJ1-1
D gene: -
CDR3 protein: CASSPRGNTEAFF
CDR3 DNA: TGTGCCAGCAGTCCCAGGGGAAACACTGAAGCTTTCTTT

V gene: TRBV6-6
clone size: once
J gene: TRBJ2-5
D gene: -
CDR3 protein: CASSSTGETQYF
CDR3 DNA: TGTGCCAGCAGTTCCACAGGGGAGACCCAGTACTTC

V gene: TRBV6-1
clone size: few
J gene: TRBJ1-2
D gene: TRBD1
CDR3 protein: CASSEGQGDGYTF
CDR3 DNA: TGTGCCAGCAGTGAAGGACAGGGTGATGGCTACACCTTC

V gene: TRBV7-2
clone size: -
J gene: TRBJ1-1
D gene: TRBD1
CDR3 protein: CASSYQVQGETEAFF
CDR3 DNA: TGTGCCAGCAGCTACCAAGTCCAGGGGGAGACTGAAGCTTTCTTT

V gene: TRBV5-5
clone size: -
J gene: TRBJ2-1
D gene: -
CDR3 protein: CASSLAEATYNEQFF
CDR3 DNA: TGTGCCAGCAGCTTGGCCGAGGCCACGTACAATGAGCAGTTCTTC

V gene: TRBV9
clone size: -
J gene: TRBJ2-7
D gene: -
CDR3 protein: CASSVGQGTSYEQYF
CDR3 DNA: -

V gene: TRBV19
clone size: -
J gene: TRBJ1-5
D gene: -
CDR3 protein: CASSSQGIGNNQPQHF
CDR3 DNA: TGTGCCAGTAGTTCTCAGGGGATCGGGAACAATCAGCCCCAGCATTTT

V gene: TRBV28
clone size: -
J gene: TRBJ1-4
D gene: -
CDR3 protein: CASFQGATNEKLFF
CDR3 DNA: TGTGCCAGCTTCCAGGGTGCAACTAATGAAAAACTGTTTTTT

V gene: TRBV2
clone size: once
J gene: TRBJ1-1
D gene: TRBD1
CDR3 protein: CASSTGTVNTEAFF
CDR3 DNA: TGTGCCAGCAGCACCGGGACAGTGAACACTGAAGCTTTCTTT

V gene: TRBV6-1
clone size: -
J gene: TRBJ2-7
D gene: TRBD2
CDR3 protein: CASSGRKGTSGSYEQYF
CDR3 DNA: TGTGCCAGCAGTGGACGAAAAGGGACTAGCGGGAGCTATGAGCAGTACTTC

V gene: TRBV2
clone size: few
J gene: TRBJ2-3
D gene: -
CDR3 protein: CASRSGPSPTDTQYF
CDR3 DNA: TGTGCCAGCAGAAGTGGGCCATCCCCCACAGATACGCAGTATTTT

V gene: TRBV4-2
clone size: -
J gene: TRBJ2-2
D gene: -
CDR3 protein: CASSQDHSMSNTGELFF
CDR3 DNA: TGTGCCAGCAGCCAAGATCATAGCATGTCGAACACCGGGGAGCTGTTTTTT

V gene: TRBV28
clone size: -
J gene: TRBJ2-1
D gene: -
CDR3 protein: CASSPLRVNEQFF
CDR3 DNA: TGTGCCAGCAGTCCATTGCGGGTCAATGAGCAGTTCTTC

V gene: TRBV19
clone size: -
J gene: TRBJ1-5
D gene: TRBD1
CDR3 protein: CASSADRVDNQPQHF
CDR3 DNA: TGTGCCAGTAGTGCTGACAGGGTTGACAATCAGCCCCAGCATTTT

V gene: TRBV7-9
clone size: -
J gene: TRBJ2-3
D gene: -
CDR3 protein: CASSLGIGFPDTQYF
CDR3 DNA: TGTGCCAGCAGCTTAGGAATCGGGTTCCCAGATACGCAGTATTTT

V gene: TRBV6-5
clone size: -
J gene: TRBJ1-1
D gene: -
CDR3 protein: CASSYAGSSEAFF
CDR3 DNA: TGTGCCAGCAGTTACGCAGGGTCGTCGGAAGCTTTCTTT

V gene: TRBV18
clone size: -
J gene: TRBJ2-7
D gene: TRBD1
CDR3 protein: CASSLDRGEQYF
CDR3 DNA: TGTGCCAGCTCCCTTGACAGGGGCGAGCAGTACTTC

V gene: TRBV29-1
clone size: few
J gene: TRBJ1-1
D gene: -
CDR3 protein: CSVPGGTEAFF
CDR3 DNA: TGCAGCGTTCCCGGCGGCACTGAAGCTTTCTTT

V gene: TRBV27
clone size: -
J gene: TRBJ1-6
D gene: -
CDR3 protein: CASSFLPLNSPLHF
CDR3 DNA: TGTGCCAGCAGTTTTCTCCCCTTAAATTCACCCCTCCACTTT

V gene: TRBV11-2
clone size: once
J gene: TRBJ1-2
D gene: -
CDR3 protein: CASSLKGPYDYTF
CDR3 DNA: TGTGCCAGCAGCTTAAAGGGGCCTTACGACTACACCTTC

V gene: TRBV28
clone size: -
J gene: TRBJ1-4
D gene: -
CDR3 protein: CASSFTAANEKLFF
CDR3 DNA: TGTGCCAGCAGTTTCACAGCGGCTAATGAAAAACTGTTTTTT

V gene: TRBV4-1
clone size: -
J gene: TRBJ2-1
D gene: TRBD2
CDR3 protein: CASSQPSGRRSYEQFF
CDR3 DNA: TGCGCCAGCAGCCAACCAAGCGGGAGGAGGTCTTATGAGCAGTTCTTC